A single sample is the source of the 24 T cell receptor beta chains below, sequenced in a study of T cells after yellow fever vaccination. TCRdb reprocessed the 5' RACE reads via MiXCR and lists one record per CDR3 protein. The data show approximately 510,000 distinct CDR3 sequences, around a fifth seen once. The sequencing here drew on PBMCs, taken approximately 22 days after the first yellow fever vaccination. These receptors came from a man between 18 and 35 years old who received the YFV17D yellow fever vaccine.

At least ten counts were recorded for this clonotype. This rearrangement joins TRBV7-3 to TRBJ2-3, with TRBD2 identical over 14 bases. CDR1 and CDR2 from the germline V gene are SGHTA and FQGTGA. J was trimmed by 2 bases and V by 5 bases; bases with no gene match: 3. This CDR3 is built from 16 residues. CDR3 nucleotide sequence: TGTGCCAGCAGCCCGGGACTAGCGGGGGTCACAGATACGCAGTATTTT. It codes for CASSPGLAGVTDTQYF.

The rearrangement links TRBV18 to TRBJ1-2, with D perhaps TRBD1 (6 bases). The CDR3 has 14 amino acids. Germline V CDR1 and CDR2: KGHSH, LQKENI. V was cut by 4 bases and J by 5 bases, with 14 bases left in between. The CDR3 protein is CASSRGQLKYGYTF. CDR3 DNA: TGTGCCAGCTCACGCGGACAGTTAAAGTATGGCTACACCTTC. The full variable domain, rest sourced from reference TRBV18 and TRBJ1-2, is NAGVMQNPRHLVRRRGQEARLRCSPMKGHSHVYWYRQLPEEGLKFMVYLQKENIIDESGMPKERFSAEFPKEGPSILRIQQVVRGDSAAYFCASSRGQLKYGYTFGSGTRLTVV.

This clonotype appeared a few times. The genes are TRBV2 and TRBJ2-3; D gene unclear. Deletions cut 6 bases from V and 2 bases from J, with 9 bases between. Germline V gene lookup returns CDR1 SNHLY and CDR2 FYNNEI. The CDR3 length is 13 residues. The CDR3 loop is CASRGWDTDTQYF. As DNA, the CDR3 is TGTGCCAGCAGGGGTTGGGACACAGATACGCAGTATTTT.

The DNA of the CDR3 is TGTGCCAGCAGTTGGGGGGCCTCCTACGAGCAGTACTTC. This sequence encodes CASSWGASYEQYF. The rearrangement uses TRBV27 and TRBJ2-7; the D gene could be TRBD1 or TRBD2 (6 bases each). Trimming pared 4 bases from V and 0 bases from J, leaving 7 bases between. CDR3 length: 13 amino acids. In germline, CDR1 is MNHEY, CDR2 SMNVEV (reference sequence).

This clonotype is medium-sized within its sample. The rearrangement links TRBV13 to TRBJ2-1; D uncertain. V lost 5 bases to trimming and J lost 7 bases, with 9 bases between them. Germline lookup yields CDR1 PRHDT and CDR2 FYEKMQ (reference sequence). This CDR3 comprises 12 residues. The CDR3, as DNA: TGTGCCAGCAGCGCATTGGGAAATGAGCAGTTCTTC. It encodes CASSALGNEQFF.

V and J are TRBV9 and TRBJ2-5, with 9 bases fitting TRBD2. J lost 5 bases, V lost 6 bases, and 11 bases had no gene match. The CDR3 consists of 15 residues. Per germline, CDR1 SGDLS and CDR2 YYNGEE. CDR3 sequence reads: CASNQLAGSEETQYF. The CDR3 bases are TGTGCCAGCAATCAGCTAGCGGGGTCGGAGGAGACCCAGTACTTC.

This clonotype was detected a few times. This chain's CDR3 is CASSPSPGEVSLHF. In DNA form, the CDR3 reads TGTGCCAGCAGTCCCTCCCCCGGGGAGGTATCCCTCCACTTT. This sequence joins TRBV12-3 or TRBV12-4 and TRBJ1-6; the D is unclear. The CDR3 has 14 residues. V lost 5 bases, J lost 14 bases, and 19 bases lay in between.

The chain is built from TRBV20-1 and TRBJ2-5; no clear D gene. CDR3 length: 12 residues. V gave up 6 bases and J gave up 5 bases, with 13 bases separating them. Germline CDR1 and CDR2: DFQATT and SNEGSKA (reference sequence). CDR3 amino acids: CSAPPHAETQYF. In DNA form, the CDR3 reads TGCAGTGCCCCCCCCCATGCGGAGACCCAGTACTTC.

The genes are TRBV7-2 and TRBJ1-4; D gene uncertain. The V gene lost 5 bases and the J gene lost 4 bases, with 11 bases spanning the gap. The CDR3 runs to 14 residues. Germline CDR1 reads SGHTA; CDR2 reads FQGNSA. CDR3 DNA sequence: TGTGCCAGCAGCATTCTTGTGGGTAATGAAAAACTGTTTTTT. It translates to CASSILVGNEKLFF.

The chain combines TRBV6-2 or TRBV6-3 with TRBJ2-1, with 9 bases that match TRBD1. The V segment lost 5 bases and the J segment 5 bases; nucleotides outside the gene matches: 10. Per germline, CDR1 MNHEY and CDR2 SVGEGT. The CDR3 covers 16 residues. In DNA, the CDR3 is TGTGCCAGCAGTGCTCACAGGGGGCAGATGAACAATGAGCAGTTCTTC. Its protein product is CASSAHRGQMNNEQFF.

This clonotype turned up a few times. The DNA of the CDR3 is TGTGCCAGCAGCCCTACGACTAACATAAACACCGGGGAGCTGTTTTTT. Protein sequence: CASSPTTNINTGELFF. V and J are TRBV7-3 and TRBJ2-2, with a possible D match to TRBD2 (5 bases). Germline CDR1 reads SGHTA; CDR2 reads FQGTGA. Trimming cost V 5 bases and J 2 bases, with 15 bases left between them. This CDR3 contains 16 residues.

This rearrangement joins TRBV6-2 or TRBV6-3 to TRBJ1-2, with 8 bases matching TRBD1. The CDR3 covers 13 residues. V was pared by 2 bases and J by 9 bases, with 5 bases of the junction left unmatched. The germline gives CDR1 MNHEY, CDR2 SVGEGT. This chain's CDR3 is CASSYPGQVSYTF. For the CDR3, the DNA is TGTGCCAGCAGTTACCCGGGACAGGTCAGCTACACCTTC.

This clonotype showed up just a few times. V is TRBV2 and J is TRBJ2-4; D unclear. This CDR3 spans 12 amino acids. Germline V gene lookup returns CDR1 SNHLY and CDR2 FYNNEI. Trimming shortened V by 6 bases and J by 6 bases, and 9 bases separated the two germline ends. For the CDR3, the DNA is TGTGCCAGCAGAGACAACCGAAACATTCAGTACTTC. Its protein is CASRDNRNIQYF. The full variable domain, completed using reference TRBV2 and TRBJ2-4, is EPEVTQTPSHQVTQMGQEVILRCVPISNHLYFYWYRQILGQKVEFLVSFYNNEISEKSEIFDDQFSVERPDGSNFTLKIRSTKLEDSAMYFCASRDNRNIQYFGAGTRLSVL.

This clonotype was observed a handful of times. The V and J genes are TRBV6-1 and TRBJ1-1, with no clear D. Germline CDR1 is MNHNS and CDR2 is SASEGT. V shed 9 bases and J shed 0 bases, with 11 bases lying between them. This CDR3 has 13 residues. CDR3 region: CASFLGLNTEAFF. The CDR3 coding sequence is TGTGCCAGTTTTTTAGGGTTGAACACTGAAGCTTTCTTT.

This clonotype was seen ten or more times. The V and J genes are TRBV12-3 or TRBV12-4 and TRBJ1-4, with a tentative D call TRBD1 (6 bases). The CDR3 runs 13 residues. V was trimmed by 5 bases and J by 8 bases, leaving 12 bases between them. The CDR3 sequence is CASSPNDREKLFF. As DNA, the CDR3 is TGTGCCAGCAGTCCCAACGACAGGGAAAAACTGTTTTTT.

This clonotype was recorded a few times. The chain recombines TRBV7-2 with TRBJ1-2; possible D gene TRBD1, 6 bases. CDR1 and CDR2 (germline): SGHTA, FQGNSA. The length of the CDR3 is 11 residues. Trimming left V 9 bases short and J 5 bases short, with 10 bases between. The CDR3 region is CASRTAYGYTF. The CDR3 DNA sequence: TGTGCCAGTCGGACAGCGTATGGCTACACCTTC.

The table lists this clonotype with a few counts. The chain uses TRBV14 and TRBJ2-2, with D perhaps matching TRBD1 or TRBD2 (5 bases each). Trimming took 6 bases from V and 5 from J, leaving 13 bases between them. Germline CDR1 SGHDN, CDR2 FVKESK. CDR3 length equals 14 residues. The CDR3 sequence: CASRLGTTTGELFF. CDR3 bases: TGTGCCAGCAGACTCGGGACGACGACCGGGGAGCTGTTTTTT.

This clonotype was recorded at least ten times. The chain recombines TRBV5-1 with TRBJ2-3; D gene uncertain. There are 15 residues in the CDR3. CDR1 is SGHRS and CDR2 is YFSETQ in the germline V gene. V gave up 0 bases and J gave up 2 bases, with 10 bases separating them. CDR3 residues: CASSLATELTDTQYF. CDR3 DNA sequence: TGCGCCAGCAGCTTGGCAACAGAGCTCACAGATACGCAGTATTTT.

The sample holds a few counts of this clonotype. The rearrangement joins TRBV10-3 to TRBJ2-1; 7 positions agree with TRBD2. Trimming removed 7 bases from V and 9 bases from J; junction bases left unmatched: 12. The CDR3 extends over 14 amino acids. The V gene's germline CDR1 is ENHRY and CDR2 SYGVKD. CDR3 protein: CAIMGGTPGGEQFF. Written as DNA, the CDR3 is TGTGCCATCATGGGGGGGACCCCCGGGGGTGAGCAGTTCTTC.

The CDR3 coding sequence is TGTGCCAGCAGCCAGACCCGTCAGGGACGAGCTTTCTTT. Its translation is CASSQTRQGRAFF. The chain uses TRBV3-1 and TRBJ1-1, with a weak D call TRBD1 (5 bases). CDR3 length: 13 amino acids. V was cut by 3 bases and J by 10 bases, with 15 bases left in between. The germline V gene encodes CDR1 LGHDT and CDR2 YNNKEL (reference sequence).

A few counts support this clonotype. The rearrangement joins TRBV4-2 to TRBJ2-1, with D perhaps being TRBD1 or TRBD2 (5 bases each). Germline V lookup: CDR1 LGHNA, CDR2 YNFKEQ. This CDR3 spans 12 amino acids. V lost 3 bases to trimming and J lost 9 bases, with 9 bases between them. CDR3 amino acids: CASSQGPSEQFF. CDR3 DNA: TGTGCCAGCAGCCAGGGACCCAGTGAGCAGTTCTTC.

In this sample, this clonotype turned up a few times. This sequence joins TRBV20-1 and TRBJ1-1; TRBD1 matches at 10 bases. Germline assignment: CDR1 DFQATT and CDR2 SNEGSKA (reference sequence). Trimming removed 4 bases from V and 3 bases from J; junction bases left unmatched: 5. CDR3 length equals 14 residues. CDR3 protein: CSAKADRGDTEAFF. CDR3 in DNA: TGCAGTGCTAAAGCGGACAGGGGGGACACTGAAGCTTTCTTT.

This clonotype was picked up a small number of times. This CDR3 reads CASSLAWGNSYEQYF. The CDR3 DNA sequence: TGTGCCAGCAGCTTAGCTTGGGGGAACTCCTACGAGCAGTACTTC. The V call is TRBV7-2, the J call TRBJ2-7; perhaps D is TRBD1 or TRBD2 (5 bases each). CDR3 length equals 15 residues. The germline CDR1 and CDR2 sequences are SGHTA and FQGNSA. V was shortened by 0 bases and J by 0 bases, with 9 bases between the two germline ends.

The V and J genes are TRBV7-2 and TRBJ2-3; the D is unclear. The CDR3 runs to 14 residues. Germline assignment: CDR1 SGHTA and CDR2 FQGNSA. The V and J ends lost 2 bases and 6 bases respectively, with 12 bases between them. The CDR3 spells CASSLNQVPDTQYF. The CDR3 DNA follows: TGTGCCAGCAGCTTAAACCAAGTGCCGGATACGCAGTATTTT.